One and the same sample provided the 17 T cell receptor beta chains below, sequenced in a study of T cell clonotyping in hematopoietic cell transplantation. Data came from immunoSEQ multiplex PCR; TCRdb stores just in-frame clones and leaves some out. The table shows approximately 7,000 clones, with about nine tenths occurring only once. Sample: PBMCs, taken 30 days after allogeneic stem cell transplant. These TCRs come from a female patient in her fifties or sixties who had an allogeneic stem cell transplant from an unrelated donor, so the T cells may come from the graft donor. Some clones in this sample may be carry-over from other donors' samples.

The chain combines TRBV20-1 with TRBJ2-3, with a tentative D call TRBD1 (5 bases). This CDR3 has 11 residues. In germline, CDR1 is DFQATT, CDR2 SNEGSKA (reference sequence). The V gene lost 3 bases and the J gene lost 7 bases, with 8 bases spanning the gap. CDR3 nucleotides: TGCAGTGCTAGGGGGCCCAATACGCAGTATTTT. Its protein product is CSARGPNTQYF.

This rearrangement joins TRBV7-2 to TRBJ2-1, with 10 bases identical to TRBD2. J was trimmed by 8 bases and V by 2 bases; bases with no gene match: 6. The CDR3 extends over 15 amino acids. The germline V gene encodes CDR1 SGHTA and CDR2 FQGNSA. Here the CDR3 reads CASSLFGLAGDEQFF. The CDR3 coding sequence is TGTGCCAGCAGCTTATTTGGGCTAGCGGGAGATGAGCAGTTCTTC.

This clone showed up just a few times. Written as DNA, the CDR3 is TGCAGCGTCCTGGGACAGCAGGGCACTGAAGCTTTCTTT. Its translation is CSVLGQQGTEAFF. This sequence joins TRBV29-1 and TRBJ1-1, with 7 bases matching TRBD1. Per the germline V gene, CDR1 is SQVTM and CDR2 is ANQGSEA. V lost 6 bases and J lost 4; bases outside the gene matches: 8. The CDR3 consists of 13 residues.

The chain joins TRBV13 to TRBJ2-1; tentatively, D is TRBD2 (7 bases). This CDR3 contains 17 residues. Germline CDR1 is PRHDT and CDR2 is FYEKMQ (reference sequence). Trimming removed 5 bases from V and 0 bases from J, with 17 bases in between. CDR3 amino acids: CASSPQGGESSYNEQFF. Written as DNA, the CDR3 is TGTGCCAGCAGCCCACAAGGGGGGGAGAGCTCCTACAATGAGCAGTTCTTC.

This clone appeared a few times. J is TRBJ1-1 and V is TRBV6-5; 7 nucleotides agree with TRBD1. Germline trimming cut 6 bases from V and 0 bases from J; bases unmatched to any gene: 4. The germline V gene encodes CDR1 MNHEY and CDR2 SVGAGI. This CDR3 has 14 amino acids. CDR3 in amino acids: CASRAGTVNTEAFF. The CDR3 region has the DNA TGTGCCAGCAGAGCCGGGACAGTGAACACTGAAGCTTTCTTT.

The rearrangement uses TRBV6-5 and TRBJ2-7; 9 positions match TRBD1. Trimming removed 10 bases from V and 0 bases from J; junction bases left unmatched: 4. CDR1 is MNHEY and CDR2 is SVGAGI in the germline V gene. CDR3 length: 13 residues. CDR3 amino acids: CATSDRGSYEQYF. The CDR3 bases are TGTGCCACCTCGGACAGGGGCTCCTACGAGCAGTACTTC.

The chain carries TRBV2 and TRBJ2-3; 11 positions match TRBD2. CDR3 length equals 13 residues. Germline V gene sequence: CDR1 SNHLY, CDR2 FYNNEI. Trimming cost V 7 bases and J 4 bases; bases outside gene matches: 1. CDR3 loop: CASKLAGADTQYF. As DNA, the CDR3 is TGTGCCAGCAAACTAGCGGGAGCAGATACGCAGTATTTT.

This rearrangement joins TRBV6-5 to TRBJ1-3; D may be TRBD1 (6 bases). CDR3 length equals 14 residues. The germline gives CDR1 MNHEY, CDR2 SVGAGI. V lost 4 bases to trimming and J lost 0 bases, with 7 bases between them. CDR3 sequence reads: CASSSGDSGNTIYF. CDR3 DNA: TGTGCCAGCAGTTCAGGGGACTCTGGAAACACCATATATTTT.

This chain uses TRBV19 with TRBJ2-6, with TRBD1 matching 7 bases. Germline loops: CDR1 LNHDA, CDR2 SQIVND (reference sequence). The CDR3 has 16 residues. J was trimmed by 2 bases and V by 6 bases; bases with no gene match: 7. The DNA of the CDR3 is TGTGCCAGTAGCGAACAGGGGTTTACTGGGGCCAACGTCCTGACTTTC. This translates into CASSEQGFTGANVLTF.

The chain couples TRBV5-1 to TRBJ1-2; 7 bases agree with TRBD1. Looked up from germline, CDR1 is SGHRS and CDR2 is YFSETQ. Unmatched junction bases numbered 8, after V lost 0 bases and J lost 6 bases. This CDR3 has 15 amino acids. The CDR3 protein is CASSLGAQGIDGYTF. The DNA for the CDR3 is TGCGCCAGCAGCTTGGGAGCACAGGGGATAGATGGCTACACCTTC. Looking up the rest from reference TRBV5-1 and TRBJ1-2 gives the full variable domain: KAGVTQTPRYLIKTRGQQVTLSCSPISGHRSVSWYQQTPGQGLQFLFEYFSETQRNKGNFPGRFSGRQFSNSRSEMNVSTLELGDSALYLCASSLGAQGIDGYTFGSGTRLTVV.

The V gene is TRBV5-1, the J gene TRBJ1-1; D uncertain. CDR1 SGHRS and CDR2 YFSETQ come from the germline V gene. This CDR3 region has 14 residues. Trimming cost V 0 bases and J 4 bases, with 10 bases left between them. The CDR3 nucleotides are TGCGCCAGCAGCTTGGTCGGGTTTGGCACTGAAGCTTTCTTT. It yields the protein CASSLVGFGTEAFF.

V and J are TRBV7-6 and TRBJ2-7; TRBD2 agrees at 7 bases. The CDR3 has 14 amino acids. J was trimmed by 4 bases and V by 3 bases; bases with no gene match: 6. Germline V gene lookup returns CDR1 SGHVS and CDR2 FNYEAQ. The CDR3 DNA reads TGTGCCAGCAGCTTGGCTAGCGGAACGTACGAGCAGTACTTC. Its translation: CASSLASGTYEQYF.

The chain couples TRBV6-1 to TRBJ2-7, with 7 bases identical to TRBD1. The J segment lost 5 bases and the V segment lost 4 bases, leaving 8 bases of the junction unmatched. Germline V lookup: CDR1 MNHNS, CDR2 SASEGT. CDR3 size: 14 residues. This CDR3 is CASSGGQTYDEQYF. The DNA of the CDR3 is TGTGCCAGCAGTGGGGGACAGACTTACGACGAGCAGTACTTC.

The genes are TRBV19 and TRBJ1-5, with TRBD1 as a possible D gene (5 bases). Germline CDR1 and CDR2: LNHDA and SQIVND (reference sequence). The CDR3 contains 15 residues. V was trimmed by 5 bases and J by 0 bases, leaving 11 bases between them. The DNA for the CDR3 is TGTGCCAGTAGTCCGACAGAAGATAGCAATCAGCCCCAGCATTTT. Amino acid sequence: CASSPTEDSNQPQHF. Looking up the rest from reference TRBV19 and TRBJ1-5 gives the full variable domain: DGGITQSPKYLFRKEGQNVTLSCEQNLNHDAMYWYRQDPGQGLRLIYYSQIVNDFQKGDIAEGYSVSREKKESFPLTVTSAQKNPTAFYLCASSPTEDSNQPQHFGDGTRLSIL.

This clone was recorded once. The rearrangement links TRBV5-6 to TRBJ2-7; D uncertain. CDR3 length: 12 residues. Trimming shortened V by 7 bases and J by 1 base, and 9 bases separated the two germline ends. The germline V gene has CDR1 SGHDT and CDR2 YYEEEE. CDR3: CASSAGSYEQYF. CDR3 bases: TGTGCCAGCTCCGCAGGATCCTACGAGCAGTACTTC.

The V call is TRBV4-1, the J call TRBJ1-1; D unclear. The CDR3 runs to 13 residues. The ends were cut back, 1 base at V and 4 bases at J, with 7 bases in the middle. Germline V gene sequence: CDR1 MGHRA, CDR2 YSYEKL. The CDR3 nucleotides read TGCGCCAGCAGCCAAGGGGATAGCACTGAAGCTTTCTTT. It translates to CASSQGDSTEAFF.

In DNA form, the CDR3 reads TGTGCCAGCACTGACCTACAGGGGGACACTGAAGCTTTCTTT. It encodes CASTDLQGDTEAFF. The V call is TRBV27, the J call TRBJ1-1; 8 bases map to TRBD1. CDR3 length: 14 amino acids. The V gene's germline CDR1 is MNHEY and CDR2 SMNVEV (reference sequence). The ends lost 7 bases at V and 3 bases at J; junction bases unmatched: 7.